This T cell receptor (beta chain) was observed in a study of blood T cell repertoires in COVID-19. TCRdb keeps only in-frame clones here, not all; method: immunoSEQ multiplex PCR. The repertoire holds 240,000 or so clones, with roughly 81% as singletons. The material sequenced was peripheral blood. The clonotype was recovered from a woman of 80 years or more with COVID-19, enrolled during active disease.

The CDR3: CASSLVPSGGGFGNEQFF. CDR3 nucleotide sequence: TGCGCCAGCAGCTTGGTTCCTAGCGGGGGCGGGTTCGGGAATGAGCAGTTCTTC. The genes are TRBV5-1 and TRBJ2-1; TRBD2 matches at 10 bases. Losses at the gene ends were 0 bases for V and 7 bases for J; bases not matched to a gene: 13. The CDR3 has 18 amino acids. Per the germline V gene, CDR1 is SGHRS and CDR2 is YFSETQ.